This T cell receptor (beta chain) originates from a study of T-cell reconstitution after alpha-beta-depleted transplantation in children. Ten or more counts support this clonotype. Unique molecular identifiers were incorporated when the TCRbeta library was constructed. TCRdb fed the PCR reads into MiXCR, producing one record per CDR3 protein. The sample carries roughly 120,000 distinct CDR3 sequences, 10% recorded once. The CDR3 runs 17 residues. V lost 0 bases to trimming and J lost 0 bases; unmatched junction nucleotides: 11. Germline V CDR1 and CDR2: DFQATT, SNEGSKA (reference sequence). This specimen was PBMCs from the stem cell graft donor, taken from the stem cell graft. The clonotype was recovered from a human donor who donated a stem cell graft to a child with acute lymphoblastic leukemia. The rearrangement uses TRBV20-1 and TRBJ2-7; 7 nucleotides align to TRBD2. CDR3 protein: CSARDQYPSGSSYEQYF. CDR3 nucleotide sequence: TGCAGTGCTAGAGATCAATATCCTAGCGGAAGCTCCTACGAGCAGTACTTC.